This TCR beta chain was observed in a study of shared clonotypes between healthy human individuals. Study-wide points: Naive subsets usually exceeded memory subsets in estimated richness. Clonotypes shared by all four sorted-subset donors had higher generation probabilities than non-shared clonotypes. Inspection by rarefaction showed sorted-subset sequencing to be incomplete despite large depth.

Data came from immunoSEQ multiplex PCR; TCRdb stores just in-frame clones and leaves some out. The sample comprises approximately 2,200,000 clones, approximately 94% of which are singletons, and around 1.7% rests with the top ten. With respect to this clone: Its antigen is currently unknown.

CD8 cells regarded as naive lacked CD45RO, were positively chosen for CCR7, and omitted terminally differentiated effector memory CD45RA+ cells. V was shortened by 4 bases and J by 4 bases, with 13 bases between the two germline ends. The CDR3 is 14 residues long. CDR1 and CDR2 (germline): MNHEY, SVGAGI. The sample comprised naive CD8+ T cells from PBMCs. This chain connects TRBV6-5 to TRBJ1-1, with D tentatively TRBD1 (5 bases). This clonotype originated in a man younger than 35 in good health. Some clones in this sample may be carry-over from other donors' samples. DNA for the CDR3: TGTGCCAGCAGTTTCTCCACGGGGACCACTGAAGCTTTCTTT. The encoded protein is CASSFSTGTTEAFF.